Listed below are T cell receptor beta chains from one sample, sequenced in a study of T-cell reconstitution after alpha-beta-depleted transplantation in children. Using its own MiXCR run on the PCR reads, TCRdb lists one record per CDR3 protein. This sample has fewer than 400,000 distinct CDR3 sequences, with around 20% found just once. Sequenced here: PBMCs from the stem cell graft donor, sampled from the stem cell graft. These receptors came from a human donor who donated a stem cell graft to a child with acute myeloid leukemia. Both conserved end residues are part of each CDR3.

j_gene | v_gene | CDR3aa
TRBJ2-3 | TRBV14 | CASSQAGVLDTQYF
TRBJ2-5 | TRBV4-3 | CASSQDRRLAGGGTQYF
TRBJ1-1 | TRBV4-3 | CASSQILGQGKNTEAFF
TRBJ1-1 | TRBV20-1 | CSTPNPGQNNEAFF
TRBJ2-1 | TRBV20-1 | CSARGGAGLSYNEQFF
TRBJ2-1 | TRBV6-4 | CASSETLAKREQFF
TRBJ2-7 | TRBV12-3/TRBV12-4 | CASSRGTSGRSYEQYF
TRBJ2-5 | TRBV20-1 | CSASDTGLSQETQYF
TRBJ2-7 | TRBV12-3/TRBV12-4 | CASSLGPGEQYF
TRBJ2-4 | TRBV20-1 | CSARGDRGWDIQYF
TRBJ1-5 | TRBV12-3/TRBV12-4 | CASRGPNQPQHF
TRBJ2-7 | TRBV27 | CASSFLTTSARNYEQYF
TRBJ2-2 | TRBV4-1 | CASSQDQGSPGELFF
TRBJ2-1 | TRBV5-1 | CASSLGGAGYNEQFF
TRBJ1-5 | TRBV10-3 | CAIKGQGGNQPQHF
TRBJ2-3 | TRBV4-3 | CASSKRPSGTSTDTQYF
TRBJ2-7 | TRBV7-2 | CASSLKVRGDNEQYF
TRBJ2-7 | TRBV20-1 | CSARGDSEQYF
TRBJ2-3 | TRBV12-3/TRBV12-4 | CASSLAVAGGPPYF
TRBJ2-2 | TRBV24-1 | CATSVRDRGITGELFF
TRBJ2-7 | TRBV15 | CATSRDRGAYEQYF
TRBJ1-3 | TRBV7-2 | CASSTTGDSGNTIYF
TRBJ2-7 | TRBV5-1 | CASSDQLAYEQYF
TRBJ1-1 | TRBV15 | CPTSRGDGTAFF